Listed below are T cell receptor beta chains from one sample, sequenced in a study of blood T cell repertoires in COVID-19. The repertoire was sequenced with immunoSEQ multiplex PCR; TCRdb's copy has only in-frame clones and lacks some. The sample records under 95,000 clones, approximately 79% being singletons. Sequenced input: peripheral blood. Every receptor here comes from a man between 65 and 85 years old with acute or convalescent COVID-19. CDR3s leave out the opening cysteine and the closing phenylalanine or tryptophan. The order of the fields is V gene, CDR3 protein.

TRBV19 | ASSPRTSLDTQY
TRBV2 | ASRPGQGGEETQY
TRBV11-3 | ASSLGTLSNTGELF
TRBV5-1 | ASSSWEAYGYT
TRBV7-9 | ASSSRDRGTGELF
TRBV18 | ASSPPQGADFGIQY
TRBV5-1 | ASSSGQGTGHFESPLH
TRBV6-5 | ASSYSQGLGKTQY
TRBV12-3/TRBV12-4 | ASRGTPNTEAF
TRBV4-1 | ASSQELSYSNQPQH
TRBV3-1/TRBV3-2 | ASSQDRAGRDGYT
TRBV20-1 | SASLGDRGYGYT
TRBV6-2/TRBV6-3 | ASSRGNYGYT
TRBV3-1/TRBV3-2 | ASSQAGTSGGETQY
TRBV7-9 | ASSPRAGGPGELF
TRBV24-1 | ATSDTYNEQF
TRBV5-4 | ASSGGQGRTEAF
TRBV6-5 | ASSYSLWGGQTEAF
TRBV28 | ASSRGNQPQH
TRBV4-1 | ASSVRISGNTIY
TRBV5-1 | ASSLDREDLGHEQF
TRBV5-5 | ASSFTSGGADTGELF
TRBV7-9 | ASSLVGTGNTGELF
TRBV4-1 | ASSAGGPTDTQY
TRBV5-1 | ASSPDGGGPLGQETQY
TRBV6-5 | ASTKPPGQGAEAF
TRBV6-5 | ASRDRGGYNSPLH
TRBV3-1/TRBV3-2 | ASSQDSRGPQH
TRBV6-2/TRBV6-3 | ASSFSEAAIYGYT